Detailed here is one T cell receptor beta chain. The source of the sample is a study of CD8 T cells in Susac syndrome. The J segment lost 5 bases and the V segment lost 2 bases, leaving 5 bases of the junction unmatched. Germline CDR1 and CDR2: MNHEY and SMNVEV (reference sequence). The CDR3 length is 15 residues. RNA amounts of 0.5 to 1 ug underwent reverse transcription with random hexamers. TCRdb re-called the immunoSEQ multiplex PCR reads with MiXCR, one entry per CDR3 protein. The sample gives fewer than 200,000 distinct CDR3 sequences, over 85% of which show up once; around 0.1% is in the top ten.

Sequenced: CD4+ T cells from PBMCs. The rearrangement uses TRBV27 and TRBJ1-5, with TRBD1 identical over 8 bases. This receptor was taken from a human donor in good health. CDR3 DNA sequence: TGTGCCAGCAGTTTAAGGACAGGGCGCGATCAGCCCCAGCATTTT. Its protein product is CASSLRTGRDQPQHF.